The present T cell receptor (beta chain) was sequenced within a study of Ad26.COV2.S vaccination and SARS-CoV-2 variants listed by TCRdb under 2021. About the study as a whole: Vaccine-arm donors were drawn from COV1001, a multicentre, randomized, double-blind, placebo-controlled phase I-IIa trial of Ad26.COV2.S in healthy adults. Sequencing of the TCRbeta repertoire served to evaluate the specificity and breadth of SARS-CoV-2-reactive T cell receptors following Ad26.COV2.S vaccination. Throughout the experiments and outcome assessment, investigators stayed blinded to trial group allocation. Ad26.COV2.S was administered intramuscularly at 5 x 10^10 or 1 x 10^11 viral particles, either as a single shot or as two shots given 56 days apart. The TCR-sequenced set comprised approximately 30 samples: some 19 Ad26.COV2.S vaccine recipients, 5 placebo recipients and 8 SARS-CoV-2 convalescent individuals. Participants in the trial were split at random into five groups of five each, receiving low-dose or high-dose Ad26.COV2.S once or twice, or else placebo on both occasions.

The paper's findings and limits, for the study overall: Ad26.COV2.S recipients had higher spike-specific TCR breadth than placebo recipients (P = 0.0014). According to the authors, total T cell responses may have been underestimated by the TCR breadth and depth analyses. After vaccination, substantial breadth of spike-specific CD8+ and CD4+ T cell responses was reported. The study lacked the statistical power to compare responses across vaccine doses or regimens. Vaccine and placebo recipients had comparable non-spike TCR breadth, which fits with the vaccine containing only spike.

The immunoSEQ Assay was the method used to sequence TCRbeta CDR3 regions. After extraction, genomic DNA underwent amplification by bias-controlled multiplex PCR, followed by high-throughput sequencing. The study's processing was this. To quantify the absolute abundance of every unique TCRbeta CDR3 region, sequences were collapsed and filtered. Usable DNA was measured by amplifying reference genes present in all nucleated cells, and TCRbeta template counts were normalized to that usable DNA to estimate T cell fraction. Repertoire TCRs were annotated as SARS-CoV-2-specific by exact matching of V gene, CDR3 amino acid sequence and J gene to a known reactive TCR set. MIRA supplied the reference SARS-CoV-2 TCR set, which was filtered for enrichment in COVID-19-positive ImmuneCODE repertoires so that public or cross-reactive TCRs were removed. Using the MIRA antigens, annotated TCRs were further analysed by specific ORF or by position within an ORF. Breadth was defined as the number of annotated unique rearrangements divided by the total number of unique productive rearrangements, and depth was defined as the summed frequency of the annotated unique rearrangements. Two-sided Wilcoxon rank-sum tests were applied when comparing TCR breadth between groups. Drawn from immuneACCESS, this table holds only the in-frame rearrangements with V and J called that TCRdb kept. Clones are partly lost; checked studies trace under half to an unresolved V gene and leave the rest unexplained. Clone size and V and J calls were adopted from that table, with D and trimming inferred from the DNA. The sample table records under 550,000 clones; approximately 87% of these occur just once. The ten most abundant clones make up approximately 4% of the sample.

Details on this clone: The antigen this receptor binds is unknown. Per-base quality was not reported, and no clone a single base away is much larger than it.

Per the publication, the treatment or condition label means: 15 to 20 received Ad26.COV2.S at low or high dose, single or two shots; 5 received placebo; per-sample allocation not given. Repertoires of vaccine and placebo recipients were sequenced from samples taken on day 63 after the first injection. Between 29 July and 7 August 2020, Cohort 1b enrolled 20 to 30 adults aged 18-55 years at one site in Boston, USA. Ad26.COV2.S was a replication-incompetent adenovirus type 26 vector that expressed a prefusion-stabilized SARS-CoV-2 spike protein derived from the original Wuhan strain. Based on the germline V gene (reference sequence), the CDR1 and CDR2 sequences are SEHNR and FQNEAQ. V is cut by 5 bases and J by 3 bases, and the space between the germline ends is 17 bases. The CDR3 spans 16 residues, from the cysteine through the phenylalanine. The DNA shown is the 48-base CDR3, in frame from base 1.

Sequencing used peripheral blood, obtained in a trial of Ad26.COV2.S vaccine versus placebo. The origin of this receptor is a person aged 18-60 years who received the Ad26.COV2.S COVID-19 vaccine or a placebo. This receptor chain uses TRBV7-9 and TRBJ1-3, and TRBD1 may be the D gene, going by 5 matching bases. The sequenced DNA is TGTGCCAGCAGCCCTAGGCCGGGGCGGGGTGGAAACACCATATATTTT. Translated, this gives CASSPRPGRGGNTIYF.